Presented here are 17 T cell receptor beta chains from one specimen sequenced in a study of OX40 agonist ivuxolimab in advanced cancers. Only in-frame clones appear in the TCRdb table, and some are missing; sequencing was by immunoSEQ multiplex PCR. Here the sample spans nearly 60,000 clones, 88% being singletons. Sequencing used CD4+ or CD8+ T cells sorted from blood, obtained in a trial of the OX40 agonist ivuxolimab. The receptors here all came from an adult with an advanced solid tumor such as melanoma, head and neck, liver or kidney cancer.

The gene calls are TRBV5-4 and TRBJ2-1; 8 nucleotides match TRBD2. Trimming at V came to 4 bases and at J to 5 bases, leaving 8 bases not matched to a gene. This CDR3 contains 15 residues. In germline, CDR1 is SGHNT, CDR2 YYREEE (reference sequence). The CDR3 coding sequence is TGTGCCAGCAGCCACCGTCGGACTAGCAACAATGAGCAGTTCTTC. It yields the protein CASSHRRTSNNEQFF.

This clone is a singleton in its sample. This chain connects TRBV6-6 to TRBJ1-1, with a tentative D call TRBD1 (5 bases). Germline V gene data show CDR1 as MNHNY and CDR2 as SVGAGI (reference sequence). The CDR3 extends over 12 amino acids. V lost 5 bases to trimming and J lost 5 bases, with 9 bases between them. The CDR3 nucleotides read TGTGCCAGCAGTCAGGGTCGGACTGAAGCTTTCTTT. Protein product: CASSQGRTEAFF.

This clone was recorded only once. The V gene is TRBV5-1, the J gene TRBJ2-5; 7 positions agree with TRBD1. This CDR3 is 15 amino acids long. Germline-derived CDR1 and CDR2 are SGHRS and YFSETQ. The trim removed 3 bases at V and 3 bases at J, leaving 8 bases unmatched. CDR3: CASSSRQGSEETQYF. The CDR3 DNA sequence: TGCGCCAGCAGCTCGAGACAGGGCAGTGAAGAGACCCAGTACTTC.

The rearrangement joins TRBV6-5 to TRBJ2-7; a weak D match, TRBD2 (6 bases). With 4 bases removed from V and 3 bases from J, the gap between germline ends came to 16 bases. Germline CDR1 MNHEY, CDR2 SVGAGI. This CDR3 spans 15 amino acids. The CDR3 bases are TGTGCCAGCAGTTCCCTCAGGACTACCAACTACGAGCAGTACTTC. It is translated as CASSSLRTTNYEQYF.

The CDR3 region is CSVLGTGGADTQYF. CDR3 DNA: TGCAGCGTTCTTGGGACAGGGGGCGCAGATACGCAGTATTTT. The V gene is TRBV29-1, the J gene TRBJ2-3, with TRBD1 matching over 12 bases. V was clipped by 5 bases and J by 4 bases; unmatched bases: 4. The germline V gene encodes CDR1 SQVTM and CDR2 ANQGSEA. The CDR3 consists of 14 residues.

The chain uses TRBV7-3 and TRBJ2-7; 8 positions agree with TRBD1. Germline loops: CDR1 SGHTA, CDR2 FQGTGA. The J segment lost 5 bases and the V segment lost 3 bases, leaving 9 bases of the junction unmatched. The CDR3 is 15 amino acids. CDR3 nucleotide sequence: TGTGCCAGCAGCTTTGGACAGGGAGGTCTCGACGAGCAGTACTTC. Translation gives CASSFGQGGLDEQYF.

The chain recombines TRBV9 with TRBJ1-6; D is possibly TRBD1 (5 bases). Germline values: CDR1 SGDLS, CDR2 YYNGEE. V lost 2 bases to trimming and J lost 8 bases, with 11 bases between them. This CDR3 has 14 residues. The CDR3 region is CASSVGGKHSPLHF. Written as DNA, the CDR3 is TGTGCCAGCAGCGTGGGGGGAAAGCATTCACCCCTCCACTTT.

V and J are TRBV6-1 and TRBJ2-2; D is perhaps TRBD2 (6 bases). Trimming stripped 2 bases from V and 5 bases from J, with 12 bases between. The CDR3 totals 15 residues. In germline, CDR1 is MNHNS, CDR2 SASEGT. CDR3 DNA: TGTGCCAGCAGTGAACGGAGGGTAGGAACCGGGGAGCTGTTTTTT. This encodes CASSERRVGTGELFF.

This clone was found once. CDR3 residues: CASSLRGQLTDTQYF. The DNA for the CDR3 is TGTGCCAGCAGCCTACGAGGACAGCTCACAGATACGCAGTATTTT. The rearrangement joins TRBV7-9 to TRBJ2-3; D is perhaps TRBD1 (6 bases). The CDR3 consists of 15 residues. Germline loops: CDR1 SEHNR, CDR2 FQNEAQ (reference sequence). The ends were cut back, 5 bases at V and 2 bases at J, with 14 bases in the middle.

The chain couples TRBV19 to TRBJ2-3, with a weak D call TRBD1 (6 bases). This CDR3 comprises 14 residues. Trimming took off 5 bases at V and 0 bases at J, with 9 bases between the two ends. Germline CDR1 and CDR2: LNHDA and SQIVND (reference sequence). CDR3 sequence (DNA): TGTGCCAGTAGTGCAGGACAGAGCACAGATACGCAGTATTTT. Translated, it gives CASSAGQSTDTQYF.

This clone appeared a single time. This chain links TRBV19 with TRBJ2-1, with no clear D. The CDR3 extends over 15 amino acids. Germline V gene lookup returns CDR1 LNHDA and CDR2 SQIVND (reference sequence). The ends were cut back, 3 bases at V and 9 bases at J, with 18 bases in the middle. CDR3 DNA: TGTGCCAGTAGTATTGTCGGGCCCCCGCGCGTTGAGCAGTTCTTC. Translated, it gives CASSIVGPPRVEQFF. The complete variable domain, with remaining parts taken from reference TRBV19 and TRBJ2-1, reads DGGITQSPKYLFRKEGQNVTLSCEQNLNHDAMYWYRQDPGQGLRLIYYSQIVNDFQKGDIAEGYSVSREKKESFPLTVTSAQKNPTAFYLCASSIVGPPRVEQFFGPGTRLTVL.

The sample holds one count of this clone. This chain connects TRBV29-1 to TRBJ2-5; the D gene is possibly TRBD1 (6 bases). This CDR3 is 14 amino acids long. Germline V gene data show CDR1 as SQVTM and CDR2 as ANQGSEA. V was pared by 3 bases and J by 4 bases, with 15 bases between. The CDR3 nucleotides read TGCAGCGTTGAGGGGGCTGGGGGCGGAGAGACCCAGTACTTC. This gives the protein CSVEGAGGGETQYF.

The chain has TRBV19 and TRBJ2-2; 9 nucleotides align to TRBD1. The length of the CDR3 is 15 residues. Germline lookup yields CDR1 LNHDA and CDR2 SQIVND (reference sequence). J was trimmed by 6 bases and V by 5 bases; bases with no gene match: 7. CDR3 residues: CASSVLGQGPGELFF. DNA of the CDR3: TGTGCCAGTAGTGTTTTGGGACAGGGCCCCGGGGAGCTGTTTTTT.

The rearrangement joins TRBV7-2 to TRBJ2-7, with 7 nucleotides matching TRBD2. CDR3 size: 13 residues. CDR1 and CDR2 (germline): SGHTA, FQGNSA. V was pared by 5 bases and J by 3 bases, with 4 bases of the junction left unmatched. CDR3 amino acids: CASSLLASYEQYF. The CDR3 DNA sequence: TGTGCCAGCAGCCTACTAGCGAGCTACGAGCAGTACTTC.

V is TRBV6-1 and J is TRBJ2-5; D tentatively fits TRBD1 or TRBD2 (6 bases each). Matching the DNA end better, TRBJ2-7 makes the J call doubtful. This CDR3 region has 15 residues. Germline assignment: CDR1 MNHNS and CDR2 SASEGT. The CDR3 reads CASSPNEGRGLEQYF. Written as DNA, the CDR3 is TGTGCCAGCAGTCCTAATGAGGGTCGGGGGCTCGAGCAGTACTTC.

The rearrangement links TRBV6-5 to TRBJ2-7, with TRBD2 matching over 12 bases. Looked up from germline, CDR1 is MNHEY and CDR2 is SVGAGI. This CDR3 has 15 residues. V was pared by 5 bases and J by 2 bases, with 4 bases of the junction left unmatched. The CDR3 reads CASSLTSGGTYEQYF. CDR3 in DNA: TGTGCCAGCAGTCTCACTAGCGGGGGGACCTACGAGCAGTACTTC.

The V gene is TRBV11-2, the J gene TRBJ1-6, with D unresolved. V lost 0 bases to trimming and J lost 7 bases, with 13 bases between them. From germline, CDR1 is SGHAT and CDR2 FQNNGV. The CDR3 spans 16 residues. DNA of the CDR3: TGTGCCAGCAGCTTAGATCGCTCGGCCAGAAATTCACCCCTCCACTTT. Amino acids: CASSLDRSARNSPLHF.